The 19 T cell receptor beta chains in this list originate from one sample, sequenced in a study of OX40 agonist ivuxolimab in advanced cancers. Using immunoSEQ multiplex PCR, the repertoire was profiled, and TCRdb retains in-frame clones only, with some absent. The data show 50,000 or so clones, with approximately 83% seen just once and around 11% held by the top ten. The specimen was CD4+ or CD8+ T cells sorted from blood, collected in a trial of the OX40 agonist ivuxolimab. Every receptor here comes from an adult with an advanced solid tumor such as melanoma, head and neck, liver or kidney cancer.

This clone has a single count. The chain employs TRBV5-1 and TRBJ2-4; the D is unclear. Germline V CDR1 and CDR2: SGHRS, YFSETQ. V was clipped by 4 bases and J by 6 bases, with 14 bases between them. The CDR3 contains 14 residues. The CDR3, as DNA: TGCGCCAGCAGCCCCTATTACGGGCCAAACATTCAGTACTTC. Translating it yields CASSPYYGPNIQYF.

This chain uses TRBV6-1 with TRBJ1-2; D uncertain. V lost 3 bases, J lost 8 bases, and 16 bases lay in between. Germline CDR1 is MNHNS and CDR2 is SASEGT. The CDR3 consists of 14 residues. For the CDR3, the DNA is TGTGCCAGCAGTGATCCCGGGGTATCGGGGGGCTACACCTTC. Protein: CASSDPGVSGGYTF.

The V gene is TRBV6-6, the J gene TRBJ2-7; the D gene is possibly TRBD1 (5 bases). CDR3 length: 13 amino acids. V was cut by 6 bases and J by 0 bases, with 9 bases left in between. Germline V gene sequence: CDR1 MNHNY, CDR2 SVGAGI (reference sequence). The CDR3 DNA follows: TGTGCCAGCAGGACAGACGTCTCCTACGAGCAGTACTTC. Protein: CASRTDVSYEQYF.

The chain couples TRBV7-2 to TRBJ2-1; D unresolved. V dropped 0 bases and J dropped 2 bases, with 8 bases sitting between them. Germline-derived CDR1 and CDR2 are SGHTA and FQGNSA. The CDR3 contains 15 residues. The CDR3 DNA is TGTGCCAGCAGCTTAGCGGGGATCACCTACAATGAGCAGTTCTTC. It codes for CASSLAGITYNEQFF.

J is TRBJ2-7 and V is TRBV28; D remains unclear. The CDR3 consists of 10 residues. From germline, CDR1 is MDHEN and CDR2 SYDVKM. V lost 6 bases to trimming and J lost 4 bases, with 4 bases between them. The CDR3 is CASRFYEQYF. For the CDR3, the DNA is TGTGCCAGCAGATTTTACGAGCAGTACTTC.

The chain combines TRBV9 with TRBJ1-4, with D perhaps TRBD1 (6 bases). Per the germline V gene, CDR1 is SGDLS and CDR2 is YYNGEE. The CDR3 consists of 16 residues. V was shortened by 0 bases and J by 7 bases, with 16 bases between the two germline ends. Here the CDR3 DNA reads TGTGCCAGCAGCGTAGAATCTGGGGGCGGCTCTGAAAAACTGTTTTTT. Amino acids: CASSVESGGGSEKLFF.

The rearrangement uses TRBV19 and TRBJ2-6, with a possible D match to TRBD1 (5 bases). V was pared by 9 bases and J by 4 bases, with 19 bases between. Looked up from germline, CDR1 is LNHDA and CDR2 is SQIVND (reference sequence). The CDR3 totals 16 residues. CDR3 coding DNA: TGTGCCAGCTTTGCAGGGTGGATAGGAGGGGCCAACGTCCTGACTTTC. It specifies CASFAGWIGGANVLTF.

The chain links TRBV5-5 to TRBJ1-4; 8 bases align to TRBD1. The V and J ends lost 3 bases and 4 bases, in that order; junction bases with no gene match: 5. CDR1 is SGHKS and CDR2 is YYEKEE in the germline V gene (reference sequence). This CDR3 region has 15 residues. The CDR3: CASSSTTGVNEKLFF. DNA for the CDR3: TGTGCCAGCAGCTCGACGACAGGGGTTAATGAAAAACTGTTTTTT.

A few counts support this clone. At the DNA level, this CDR3 is encoded by other sequences in the same sample as well. The J gene is TRBJ2-3, the V gene TRBV4-1; possible D gene TRBD2, 6 bases. Germline V gene sequence: CDR1 MGHRA, CDR2 YSYEKL. V was trimmed by 0 bases and J by 4 bases, leaving 11 bases between them. The CDR3 contains 15 residues. The CDR3 nucleotides are TGCGCCAGCAGCCAAGAACGACTAGGATCAGATACGCAGTATTTT. Translated, it gives CASSQERLGSDTQYF.

The chain is built from TRBV7-6 and TRBJ2-1; TRBD1 matches at 9 bases. This CDR3 spans 14 amino acids. The V segment lost 6 bases and the J segment 8 bases; nucleotides outside the gene matches: 8. The germline V gene has CDR1 SGHVS and CDR2 FNYEAQ. The DNA for the CDR3 is TGTGCCAGCAGACCACAATGGACAGGGGATGAGCAGTTCTTC. Residues: CASRPQWTGDEQFF.

This clone appeared a few times. The chain links TRBV7-9 to TRBJ1-1; D not resolved. Trimming took off 3 bases at V and 6 bases at J, with 5 bases between the two ends. This CDR3 region has 11 residues. Germline loops: CDR1 SEHNR, CDR2 FQNEAQ (reference sequence). The CDR3 protein is CASSFYAEAFF. The CDR3 DNA sequence: TGTGCCAGCAGCTTTTACGCTGAAGCTTTCTTT.

The chain recombines TRBV5-6 with TRBJ2-7, with 9 nucleotides matching TRBD1. Germline CDR1 SGHDT, CDR2 YYEEEE. This CDR3 is built from 17 residues. V lost 1 base, J lost 0 bases, and 8 bases stayed unmatched. The CDR3 DNA reads TGTGCCAGCAGCTTGCCAATGGACAGGGGAGGCTCCTACGAGCAGTACGTC. It codes for CASSLPMDRGGSYEQYV.

The chain employs TRBV29-1 and TRBJ1-2, with 12 bases matching TRBD1. V dropped 0 bases and J dropped 7; count of bases not matched to a gene: 3. The germline V gene has CDR1 SQVTM and CDR2 ANQGSEA. The CDR3 is 14 amino acids. The CDR3 loop is CSVEEGQGAFGYTF. Here the CDR3 DNA reads TGCAGCGTTGAAGAGGGACAGGGGGCGTTTGGCTACACCTTC.

This sequence joins TRBV30 and TRBJ1-3; a weak D match, TRBD1 (5 bases). Trimming shortened V by 1 base and J by 0 bases, and 7 bases separated the two germline ends. The CDR3 consists of 14 residues. CDR1 and CDR2 from the germline V gene are GTSNPN and SVGIG (reference sequence). In nucleotides, the CDR3 is TGTGCCTGGAGTGGCAGGGTCTCTGGAAACACCATATATTTT. Translation: CAWSGRVSGNTIYF. The full variable domain, in which reference TRBV30 and TRBJ1-3 provide the parts outside the CDR3, is SQTIHQWPATLVQPVGSPLSLECTVEGTSNPNLYWYRQAAGRGLQLLFYSVGIGQISSEVPQNLSASRPQDRQFILSSKKLLLSDSGFYLCAWSGRVSGNTIYFGEGSWLTVV.

The CDR3: CASSARTGPTNYGYTF. Here the CDR3 DNA reads TGTGCCAGCAGTGCTCGGACAGGCCCCACTAACTATGGCTACACCTTC. The rearrangement uses TRBV28 and TRBJ1-2, with TRBD1 identical over 7 bases. Germline values: CDR1 MDHEN, CDR2 SYDVKM. The CDR3 is 16 residues long. With 5 bases clipped from V and 0 bases from J, the junction kept 9 bases outside the gene matches.

DNA for the CDR3: TGTGCCAGCAGCTTAATGTCCGGGGCAACTGGGGCCAACGTCCTGACTTTC. It yields the protein CASSLMSGATGANVLTF. The V call is TRBV7-9, the J call TRBJ2-6; D may match TRBD1 or TRBD2 (5 bases each). Germline V gives CDR1 SEHNR, CDR2 FQNEAQ (reference sequence). V gave up 2 bases and J gave up 2 bases, with 13 bases separating them. This CDR3 comprises 17 residues.

This chain connects TRBV7-2 to TRBJ1-6, with D unresolved. The germline V gene has CDR1 SGHTA and CDR2 FQGNSA. Trimming cost V 3 bases and J 8 bases, with 14 bases left between them. This CDR3 has 15 residues. CDR3 DNA: TGTGCCAGCAGCTTCGGCGACGGGGTATATTCACCCCTCCACTTT. It encodes CASSFGDGVYSPLHF.

The chain's CDR3 is CASSLVAAGLQGNTGELFF. In DNA, the CDR3 is TGCGCCAGCAGCCTCGTCGCAGCGGGACTACAGGGCAACACCGGGGAGCTGTTTTTT. This chain links TRBV4-1 with TRBJ2-2, with D possibly being TRBD2 (7 bases). Looked up from germline, CDR1 is MGHRA and CDR2 is YSYEKL. The CDR3 extends over 19 amino acids. The V gene lost 4 bases and the J gene lost 2 bases, with 23 bases spanning the gap.

CDR3 nucleotides: TGTGCCAGCATCAACACCGGGGAGCTGTTTTTT. It codes for CASINTGELFF. V usage is TRBV5-4 and J usage is TRBJ2-2; D ambiguous. CDR3 size: 11 residues. V was pared by 6 bases and J by 2 bases, with 2 bases between. Looked up from germline, CDR1 is SGHNT and CDR2 is YYREEE (reference sequence).